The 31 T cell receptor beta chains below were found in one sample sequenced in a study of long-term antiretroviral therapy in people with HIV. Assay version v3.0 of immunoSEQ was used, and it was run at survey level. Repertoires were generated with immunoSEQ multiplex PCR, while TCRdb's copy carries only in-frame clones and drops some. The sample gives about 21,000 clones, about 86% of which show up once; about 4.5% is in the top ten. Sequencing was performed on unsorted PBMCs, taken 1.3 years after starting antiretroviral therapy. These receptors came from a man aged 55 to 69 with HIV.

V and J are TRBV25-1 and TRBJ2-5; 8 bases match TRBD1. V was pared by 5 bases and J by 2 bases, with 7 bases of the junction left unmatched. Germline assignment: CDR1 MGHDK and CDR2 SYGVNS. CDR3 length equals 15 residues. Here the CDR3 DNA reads TGTGCCAGCAGTAATACAGGGGGACGGCAAGAGACCCAGTACTTC. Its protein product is CASSNTGGRQETQYF.

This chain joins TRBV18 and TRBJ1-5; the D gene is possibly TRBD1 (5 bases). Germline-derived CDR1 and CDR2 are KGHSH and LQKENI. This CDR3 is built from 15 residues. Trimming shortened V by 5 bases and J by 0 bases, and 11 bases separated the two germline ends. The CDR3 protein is CASSATGSSNQPQHF. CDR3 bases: TGTGCCAGCTCAGCTACAGGTTCTAGCAATCAGCCCCAGCATTTT.

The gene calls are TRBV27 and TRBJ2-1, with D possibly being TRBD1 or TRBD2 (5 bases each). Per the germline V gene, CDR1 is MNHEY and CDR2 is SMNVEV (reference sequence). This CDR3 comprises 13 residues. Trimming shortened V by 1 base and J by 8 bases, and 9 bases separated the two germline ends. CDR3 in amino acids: CASSLFGAHEQFF. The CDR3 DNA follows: TGTGCCAGCAGTTTATTCGGGGCACATGAGCAGTTCTTC.

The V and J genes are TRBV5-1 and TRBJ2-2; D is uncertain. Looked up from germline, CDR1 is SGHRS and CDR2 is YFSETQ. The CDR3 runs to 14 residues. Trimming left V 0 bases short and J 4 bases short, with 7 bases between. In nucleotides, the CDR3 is TGCGCCAGCAGCTTGGCCGGATCCACCGGGGAGCTGTTTTTT. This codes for CASSLAGSTGELFF.

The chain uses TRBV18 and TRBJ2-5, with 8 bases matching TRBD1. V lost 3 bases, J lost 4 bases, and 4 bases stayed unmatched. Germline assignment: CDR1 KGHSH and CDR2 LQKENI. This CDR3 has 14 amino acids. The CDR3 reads CASSPLGQVETQYF. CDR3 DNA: TGTGCCAGCTCACCCCTGGGACAGGTAGAGACCCAGTACTTC.

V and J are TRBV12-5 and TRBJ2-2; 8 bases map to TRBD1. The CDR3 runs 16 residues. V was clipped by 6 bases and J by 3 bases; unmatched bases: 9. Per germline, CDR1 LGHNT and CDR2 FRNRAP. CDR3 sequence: CASGTRTGTHTGELFF. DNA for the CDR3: TGTGCTAGTGGCACCCGGACAGGGACCCACACCGGGGAGCTGTTTTTT.

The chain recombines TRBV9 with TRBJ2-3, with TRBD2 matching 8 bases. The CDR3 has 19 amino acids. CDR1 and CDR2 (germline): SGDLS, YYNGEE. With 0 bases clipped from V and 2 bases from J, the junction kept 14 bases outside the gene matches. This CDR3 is CASSVVPFPGGGITDTQYF. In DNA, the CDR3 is TGTGCCAGCAGCGTAGTCCCCTTCCCTGGCGGGGGGATCACAGATACGCAGTATTTT.

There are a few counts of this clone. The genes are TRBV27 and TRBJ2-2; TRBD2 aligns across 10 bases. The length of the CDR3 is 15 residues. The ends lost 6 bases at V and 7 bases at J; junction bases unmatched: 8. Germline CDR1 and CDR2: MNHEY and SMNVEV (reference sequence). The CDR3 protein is CASRRTSGHSGELFF. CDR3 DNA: TGTGCCAGCAGACGGACTAGCGGACACAGCGGGGAGCTGTTTTTT.

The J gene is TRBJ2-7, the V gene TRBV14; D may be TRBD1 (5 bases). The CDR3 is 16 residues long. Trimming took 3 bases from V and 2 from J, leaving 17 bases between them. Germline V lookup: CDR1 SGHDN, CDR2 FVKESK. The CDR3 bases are TGTGCCAGCAGCCAGTATCCGACAGCCAGTACCTACGAGCAGTACTTC. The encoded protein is CASSQYPTASTYEQYF.

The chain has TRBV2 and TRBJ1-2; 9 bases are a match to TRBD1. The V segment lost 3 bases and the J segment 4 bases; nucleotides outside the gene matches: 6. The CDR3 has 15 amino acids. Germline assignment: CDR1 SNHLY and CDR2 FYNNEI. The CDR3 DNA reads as TGTGCCAGCAGTGACGACCGGACAGGGGCCTATGGCTACACCTTC. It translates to CASSDDRTGAYGYTF.

In DNA, the CDR3 is TGTGCCAGCAGTTACGAGGGACAGGCACCCTACGAGCAGTACTTC. It encodes CASSYEGQAPYEQYF. V usage is TRBV6-5 and J usage is TRBJ2-7; 8 bases line up with TRBD1. Per the germline V gene, CDR1 is MNHEY and CDR2 is SVGAGI. This CDR3 is 15 amino acids long. J was trimmed by 2 bases and V by 2 bases; bases with no gene match: 5.

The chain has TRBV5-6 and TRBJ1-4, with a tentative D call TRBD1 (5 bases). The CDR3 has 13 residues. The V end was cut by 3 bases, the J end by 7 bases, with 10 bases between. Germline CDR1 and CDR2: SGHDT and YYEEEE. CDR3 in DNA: TGTGCCAGCAGCTCAGGGTGGGGTGAAAAACTGTTTTTT. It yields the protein CASSSGWGEKLFF.

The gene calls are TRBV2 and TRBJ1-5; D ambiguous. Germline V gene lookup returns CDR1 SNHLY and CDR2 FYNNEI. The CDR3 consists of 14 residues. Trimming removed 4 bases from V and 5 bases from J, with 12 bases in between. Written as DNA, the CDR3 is TGTGCCAGCAGTGCGTTCGGGGTTGATCAGCCCCAGCATTTT. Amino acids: CASSAFGVDQPQHF.

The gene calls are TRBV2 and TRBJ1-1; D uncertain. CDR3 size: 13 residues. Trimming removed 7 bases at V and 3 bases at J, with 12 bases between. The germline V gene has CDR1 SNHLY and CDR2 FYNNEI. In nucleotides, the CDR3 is TGTGCCAGCATATCTCGACAATACACTGAAGCTTTCTTT. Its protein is CASISRQYTEAFF.

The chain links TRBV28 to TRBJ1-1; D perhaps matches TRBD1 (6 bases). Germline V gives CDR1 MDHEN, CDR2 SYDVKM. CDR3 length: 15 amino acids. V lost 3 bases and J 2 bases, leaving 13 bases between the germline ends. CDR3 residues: CASSFFRGRNTEAFF. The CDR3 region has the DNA TGTGCCAGCAGTTTTTTTCGGGGGCGAAACACTGAAGCTTTCTTT.

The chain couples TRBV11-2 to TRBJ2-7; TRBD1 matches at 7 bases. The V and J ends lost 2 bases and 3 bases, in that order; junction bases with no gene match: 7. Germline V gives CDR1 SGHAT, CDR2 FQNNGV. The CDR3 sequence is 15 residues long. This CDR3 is CASSLSTGAIYEQYF. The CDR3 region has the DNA TGTGCCAGCAGCTTATCCACAGGGGCCATCTACGAGCAGTACTTC.

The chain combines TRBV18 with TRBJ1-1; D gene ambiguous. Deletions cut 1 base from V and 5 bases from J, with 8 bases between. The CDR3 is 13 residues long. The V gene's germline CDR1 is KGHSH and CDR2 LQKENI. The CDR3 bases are TGTGCCAGCTCACCACAGGCCAGAACTGAAGCTTTCTTT. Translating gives CASSPQARTEAFF.

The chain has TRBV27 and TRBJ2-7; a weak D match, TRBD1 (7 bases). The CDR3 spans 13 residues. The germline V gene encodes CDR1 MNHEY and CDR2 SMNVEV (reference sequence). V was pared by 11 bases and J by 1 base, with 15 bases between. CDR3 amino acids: CAPGGTASYEQYF. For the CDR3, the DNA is TGTGCCCCAGGGGGGACGGCTTCCTACGAGCAGTACTTC.

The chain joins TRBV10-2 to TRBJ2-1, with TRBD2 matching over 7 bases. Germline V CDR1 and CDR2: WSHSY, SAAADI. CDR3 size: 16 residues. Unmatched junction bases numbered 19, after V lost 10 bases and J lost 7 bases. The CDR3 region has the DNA TGCGCCACCAGGGAGGGACCGTCGGCCTTTGGAAATGAGCAGTTCTTC. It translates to CATREGPSAFGNEQFF.

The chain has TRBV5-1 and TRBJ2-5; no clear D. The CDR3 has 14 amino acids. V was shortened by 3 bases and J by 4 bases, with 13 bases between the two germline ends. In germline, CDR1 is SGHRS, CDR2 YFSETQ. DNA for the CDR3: TGCGCCAGCAGCTCCGGGCCCGAATCAGAGACCCAGTACTTC. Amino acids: CASSSGPESETQYF. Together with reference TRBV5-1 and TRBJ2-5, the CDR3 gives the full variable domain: KAGVTQTPRYLIKTRGQQVTLSCSPISGHRSVSWYQQTPGQGLQFLFEYFSETQRNKGNFPGRFSGRQFSNSRSEMNVSTLELGDSALYLCASSSGPESETQYFGPGTRLLVL.

CDR3 residues: CAIMRGRDSDTQYF. For the CDR3, the DNA is TGTGCCATCATGCGGGGGCGAGACTCAGATACGCAGTATTTT. V and J are TRBV10-3 and TRBJ2-3, with D perhaps matching TRBD2 (7 bases). The CDR3 totals 14 residues. Germline V gene sequence: CDR1 ENHRY, CDR2 SYGVKD. The V and J ends lost 7 bases and 4 bases respectively, with 15 bases between them.

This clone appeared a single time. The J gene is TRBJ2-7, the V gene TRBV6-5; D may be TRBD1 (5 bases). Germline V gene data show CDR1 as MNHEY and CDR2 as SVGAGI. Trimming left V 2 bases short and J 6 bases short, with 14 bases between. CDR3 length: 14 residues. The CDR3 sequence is CASSYLSGIGEQYF. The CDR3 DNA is TGTGCCAGCAGTTACCTCTCAGGGATAGGCGAGCAGTACTTC.

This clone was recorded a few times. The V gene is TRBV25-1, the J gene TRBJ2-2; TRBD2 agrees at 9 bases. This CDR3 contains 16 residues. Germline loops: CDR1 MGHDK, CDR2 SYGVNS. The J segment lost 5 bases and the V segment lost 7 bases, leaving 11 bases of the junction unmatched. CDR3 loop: CASTLRAGGITGELFF. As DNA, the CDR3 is TGTGCCAGCACCCTAAGAGCGGGAGGAATAACCGGGGAGCTGTTTTTT.

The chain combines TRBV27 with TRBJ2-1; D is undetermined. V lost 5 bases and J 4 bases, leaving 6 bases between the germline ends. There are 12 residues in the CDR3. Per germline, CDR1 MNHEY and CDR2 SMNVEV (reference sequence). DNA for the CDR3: TGTGCCAGCAGTACACTTTACAATGAGCAGTTCTTC. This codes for CASSTLYNEQFF.

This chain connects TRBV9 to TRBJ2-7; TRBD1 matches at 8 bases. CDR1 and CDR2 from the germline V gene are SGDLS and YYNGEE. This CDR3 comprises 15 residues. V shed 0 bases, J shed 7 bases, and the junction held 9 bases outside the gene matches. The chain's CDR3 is CASSVDPGQGREQYF. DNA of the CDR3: TGTGCCAGCAGCGTAGATCCCGGACAGGGACGGGAGCAGTACTTC.

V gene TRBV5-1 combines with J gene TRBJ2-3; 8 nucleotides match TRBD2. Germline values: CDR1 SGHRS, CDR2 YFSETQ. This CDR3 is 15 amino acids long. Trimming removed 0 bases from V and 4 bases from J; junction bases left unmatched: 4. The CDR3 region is CASSLARGAADTQYF. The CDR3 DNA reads TGCGCCAGCAGCTTGGCGCGGGGGGCCGCAGATACGCAGTATTTT.

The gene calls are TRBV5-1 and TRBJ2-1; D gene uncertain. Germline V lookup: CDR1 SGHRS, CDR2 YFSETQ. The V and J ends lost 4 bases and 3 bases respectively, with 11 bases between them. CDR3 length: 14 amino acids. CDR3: CASSPDPHYNEQFF. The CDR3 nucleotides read TGCGCCAGCAGCCCGGACCCTCACTACAATGAGCAGTTCTTC.

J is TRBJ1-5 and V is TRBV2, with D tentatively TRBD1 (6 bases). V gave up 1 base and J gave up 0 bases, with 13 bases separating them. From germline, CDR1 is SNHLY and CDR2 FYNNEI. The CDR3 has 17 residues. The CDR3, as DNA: TGTGCCAGCAGTGAAGATTGGGGGGCGTATAGCAATCAGCCCCAGCATTTT. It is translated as CASSEDWGAYSNQPQHF.

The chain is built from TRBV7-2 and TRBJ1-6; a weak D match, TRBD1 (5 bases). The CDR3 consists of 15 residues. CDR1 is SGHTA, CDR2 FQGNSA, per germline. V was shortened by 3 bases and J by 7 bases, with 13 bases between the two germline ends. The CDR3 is CASSLVGTLNSPLHF. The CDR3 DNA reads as TGTGCCAGCAGCTTGGTTGGGACCCTAAATTCACCCCTCCACTTT.

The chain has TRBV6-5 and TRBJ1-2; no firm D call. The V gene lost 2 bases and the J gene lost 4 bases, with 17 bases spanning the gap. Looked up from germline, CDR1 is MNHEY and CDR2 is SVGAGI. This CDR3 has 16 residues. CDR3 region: CASSYALSGTAYGYTF. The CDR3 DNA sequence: TGTGCCAGCAGTTACGCGCTGTCCGGCACGGCCTATGGCTACACCTTC.

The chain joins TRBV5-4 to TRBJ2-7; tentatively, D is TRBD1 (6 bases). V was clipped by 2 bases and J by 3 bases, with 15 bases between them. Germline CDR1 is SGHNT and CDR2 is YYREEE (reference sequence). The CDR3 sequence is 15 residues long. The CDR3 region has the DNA TGTGCCAGCAGCTTCGGGCAGGGGCACTACTACGAGCAGTACTTC. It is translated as CASSFGQGHYYEQYF.